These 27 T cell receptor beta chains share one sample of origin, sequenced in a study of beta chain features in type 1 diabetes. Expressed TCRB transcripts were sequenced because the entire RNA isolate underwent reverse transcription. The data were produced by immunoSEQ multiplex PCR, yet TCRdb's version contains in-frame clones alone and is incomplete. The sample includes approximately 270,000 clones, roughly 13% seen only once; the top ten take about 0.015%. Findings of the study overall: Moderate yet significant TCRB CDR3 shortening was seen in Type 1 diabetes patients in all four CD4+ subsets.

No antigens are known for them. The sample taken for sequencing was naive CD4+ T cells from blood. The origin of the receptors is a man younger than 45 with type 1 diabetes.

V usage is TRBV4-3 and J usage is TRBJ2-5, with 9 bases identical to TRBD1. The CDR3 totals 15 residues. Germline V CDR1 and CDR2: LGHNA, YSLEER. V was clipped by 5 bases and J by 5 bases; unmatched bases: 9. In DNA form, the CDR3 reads TGCGCCAGCAGCGACAACAGGGGGCAGGGGGAGACCCAGTACTTC. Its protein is CASSDNRGQGETQYF.

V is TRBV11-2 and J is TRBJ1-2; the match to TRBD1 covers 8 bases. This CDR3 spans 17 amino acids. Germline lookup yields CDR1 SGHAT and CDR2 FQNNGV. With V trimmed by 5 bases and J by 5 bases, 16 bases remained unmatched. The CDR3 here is CASSHSIETGEAYGYTF. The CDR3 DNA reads TGTGCCAGCAGCCACAGTATAGAGACAGGGGAGGCATATGGCTACACCTTC.

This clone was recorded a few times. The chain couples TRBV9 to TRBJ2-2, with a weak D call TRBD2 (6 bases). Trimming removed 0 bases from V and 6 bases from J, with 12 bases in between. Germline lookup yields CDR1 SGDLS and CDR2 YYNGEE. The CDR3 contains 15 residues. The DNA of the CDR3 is TGTGCCAGCAGCGTAGACCGGGCTAGCGCCGGGGAGCTGTTTTTT. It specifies CASSVDRASAGELFF.

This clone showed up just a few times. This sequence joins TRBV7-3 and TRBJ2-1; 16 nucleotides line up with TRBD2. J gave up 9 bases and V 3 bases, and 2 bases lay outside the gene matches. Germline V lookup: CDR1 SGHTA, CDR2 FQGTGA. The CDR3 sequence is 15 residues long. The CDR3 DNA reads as TGTGCCAGCAGCTTGGGACTAGCGGGAGGGCGTGAGCAGTTCTTC. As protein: CASSLGLAGGREQFF.

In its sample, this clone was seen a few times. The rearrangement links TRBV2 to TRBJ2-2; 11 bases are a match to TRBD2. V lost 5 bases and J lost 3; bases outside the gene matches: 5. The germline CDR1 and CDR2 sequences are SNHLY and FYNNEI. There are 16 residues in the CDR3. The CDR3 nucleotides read TGTGCCAGCAGTTCTGCTAGCGGGAGGTACACCGGGGAGCTGTTTTTT. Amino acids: CASSSASGRYTGELFF.

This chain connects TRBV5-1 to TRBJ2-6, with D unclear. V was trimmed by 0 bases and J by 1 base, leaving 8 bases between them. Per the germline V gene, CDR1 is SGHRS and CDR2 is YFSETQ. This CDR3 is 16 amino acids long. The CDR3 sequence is CASSLGVQSGANVLTF. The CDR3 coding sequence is TGCGCCAGCAGCTTGGGTGTACAATCTGGGGCCAACGTCCTGACTTTC. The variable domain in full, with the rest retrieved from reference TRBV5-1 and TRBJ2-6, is KAGVTQTPRYLIKTRGQQVTLSCSPISGHRSVSWYQQTPGQGLQFLFEYFSETQRNKGNFPGRFSGRQFSNSRSEMNVSTLELGDSALYLCASSLGVQSGANVLTFGAGSRLTVL.

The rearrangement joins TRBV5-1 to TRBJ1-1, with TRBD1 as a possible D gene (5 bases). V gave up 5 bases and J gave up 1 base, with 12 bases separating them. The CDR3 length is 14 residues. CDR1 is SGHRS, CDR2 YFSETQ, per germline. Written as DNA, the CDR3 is TGCGCCAGCAGTCAGGGATGGGAGAACACTGAAGCTTTCTTT. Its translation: CASSQGWENTEAFF.

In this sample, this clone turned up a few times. Written as DNA, the CDR3 is TGTGCCAGCAGTTTTAGATTCGGGAGCACAGATACGCAGTATTTT. Amino acids: CASSFRFGSTDTQYF. The genes are TRBV27 and TRBJ2-3; D remains unclear. This CDR3 has 15 amino acids. V dropped 3 bases and J dropped 0 bases, with 10 bases sitting between them. The germline V gene encodes CDR1 MNHEY and CDR2 SMNVEV (reference sequence).

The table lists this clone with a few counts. In DNA form, the CDR3 reads TGCGCCAGCAGCTTGGAGGAGAGGGAGCAGTACTTC. As protein: CASSLEEREQYF. The rearrangement uses TRBV5-1 and TRBJ2-7; the D is unclear. The CDR3 runs 12 residues. Germline values: CDR1 SGHRS, CDR2 YFSETQ. Trimming left V 0 bases short and J 7 bases short, with 8 bases between.

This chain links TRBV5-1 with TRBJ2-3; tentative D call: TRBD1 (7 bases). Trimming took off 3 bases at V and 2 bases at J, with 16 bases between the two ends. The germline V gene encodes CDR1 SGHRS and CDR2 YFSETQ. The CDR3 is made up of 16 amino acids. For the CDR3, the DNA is TGCGCCAGCAGCTATCGTCCAGGGGGGAACACAGATACGCAGTATTTT. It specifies CASSYRPGGNTDTQYF.

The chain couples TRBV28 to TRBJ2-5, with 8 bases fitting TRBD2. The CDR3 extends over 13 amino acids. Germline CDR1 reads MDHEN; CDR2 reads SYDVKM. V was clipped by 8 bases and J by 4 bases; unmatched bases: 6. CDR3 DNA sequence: TGTGCCAGCGCGGGAGGACGTGGAGAGACCCAGTACTTC. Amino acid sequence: CASAGGRGETQYF.

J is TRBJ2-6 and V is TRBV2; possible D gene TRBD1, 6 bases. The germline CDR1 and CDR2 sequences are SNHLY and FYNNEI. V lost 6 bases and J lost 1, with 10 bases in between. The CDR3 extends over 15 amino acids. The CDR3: CASSLDRSGANVLTF. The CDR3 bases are TGTGCCAGCAGCTTGGACAGATCTGGGGCCAACGTCCTGACTTTC. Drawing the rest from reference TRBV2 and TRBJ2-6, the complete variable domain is EPEVTQTPSHQVTQMGQEVILRCVPISNHLYFYWYRQILGQKVEFLVSFYNNEISEKSEIFDDQFSVERPDGSNFTLKIRSTKLEDSAMYFCASSLDRSGANVLTFGAGSRLTVL.

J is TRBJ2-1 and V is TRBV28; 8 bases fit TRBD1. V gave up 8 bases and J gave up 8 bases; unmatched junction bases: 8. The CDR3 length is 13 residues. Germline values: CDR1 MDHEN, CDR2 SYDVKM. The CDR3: CASRQGPADEQFF. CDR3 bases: TGTGCCAGCCGACAGGGGCCCGCCGATGAGCAGTTCTTC. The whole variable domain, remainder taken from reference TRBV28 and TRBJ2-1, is DVKVTQSSRYLVKRTGEKVFLECVQDMDHENMFWYRQDPGLGLRLIYFSYDVKMKEKGDIPEGYSVSREKKERFSLILESASTNQTSMYLCASRQGPADEQFFGPGTRLTVL.

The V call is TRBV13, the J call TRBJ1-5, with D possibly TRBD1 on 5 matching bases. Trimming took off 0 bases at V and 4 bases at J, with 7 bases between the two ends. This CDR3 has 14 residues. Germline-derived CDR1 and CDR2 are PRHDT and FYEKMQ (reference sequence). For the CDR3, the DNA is TGTGCCAGCAGCTTAGGGGGGCCTAATCAGCCCCAGCATTTT. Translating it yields CASSLGGPNQPQHF.

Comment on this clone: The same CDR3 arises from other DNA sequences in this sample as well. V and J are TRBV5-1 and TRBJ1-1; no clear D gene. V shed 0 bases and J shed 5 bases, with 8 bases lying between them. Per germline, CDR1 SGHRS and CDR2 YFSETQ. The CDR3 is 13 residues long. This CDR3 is CASSLGGRTEAFF. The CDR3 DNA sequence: TGCGCCAGCAGCTTGGGAGGTCGGACTGAAGCTTTCTTT.

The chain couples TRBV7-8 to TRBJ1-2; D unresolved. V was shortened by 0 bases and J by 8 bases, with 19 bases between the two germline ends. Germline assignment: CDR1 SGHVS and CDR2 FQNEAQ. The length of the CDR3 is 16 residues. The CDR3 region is CASSLASATRRGGYTF. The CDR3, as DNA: TGTGCCAGCAGCTTAGCGTCTGCCACAAGACGAGGAGGCTACACCTTC.

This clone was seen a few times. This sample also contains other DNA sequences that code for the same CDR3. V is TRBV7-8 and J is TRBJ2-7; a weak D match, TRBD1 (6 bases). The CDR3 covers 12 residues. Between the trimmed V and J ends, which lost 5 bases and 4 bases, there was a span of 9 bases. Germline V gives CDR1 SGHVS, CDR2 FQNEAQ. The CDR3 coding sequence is TGTGCCAGCAGCATACAGGGTTACGAGCAGTACTTC. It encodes CASSIQGYEQYF.

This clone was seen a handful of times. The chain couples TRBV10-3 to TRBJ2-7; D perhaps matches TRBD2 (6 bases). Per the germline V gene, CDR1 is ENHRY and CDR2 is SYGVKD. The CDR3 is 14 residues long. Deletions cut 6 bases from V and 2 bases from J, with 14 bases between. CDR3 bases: TGTGCCATCAGGGAAGGAGGGTACGCCTACGAGCAGTACTTC. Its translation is CAIREGGYAYEQYF.

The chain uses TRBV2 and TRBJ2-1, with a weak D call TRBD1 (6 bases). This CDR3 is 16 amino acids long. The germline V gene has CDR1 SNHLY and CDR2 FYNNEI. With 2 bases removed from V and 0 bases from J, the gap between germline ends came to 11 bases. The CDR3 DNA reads TGTGCCAGCAGTGAAACAGGGCGAAGCTCCTACAATGAGCAGTTCTTC. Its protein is CASSETGRSSYNEQFF.

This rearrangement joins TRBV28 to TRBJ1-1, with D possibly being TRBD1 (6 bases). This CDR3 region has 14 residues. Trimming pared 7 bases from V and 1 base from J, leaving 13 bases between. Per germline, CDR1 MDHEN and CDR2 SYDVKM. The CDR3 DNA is TGTGCCAGCACCACTCAGACAGGGAACACTGAAGCTTTCTTT. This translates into CASTTQTGNTEAFF.

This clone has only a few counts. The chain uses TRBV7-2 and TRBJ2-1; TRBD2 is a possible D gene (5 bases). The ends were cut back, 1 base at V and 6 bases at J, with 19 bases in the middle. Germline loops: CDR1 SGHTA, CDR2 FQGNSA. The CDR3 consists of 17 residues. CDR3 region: CASSLESWAGGFNEQFF. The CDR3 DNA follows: TGTGCCAGCAGCTTAGAGTCGTGGGCGGGTGGGTTCAATGAGCAGTTCTTC.

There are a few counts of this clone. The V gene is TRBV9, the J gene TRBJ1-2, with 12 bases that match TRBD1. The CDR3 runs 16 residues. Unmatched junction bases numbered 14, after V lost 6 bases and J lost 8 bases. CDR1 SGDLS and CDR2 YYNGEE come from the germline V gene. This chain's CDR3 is CASTSPGQGASQGYTF. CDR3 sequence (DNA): TGTGCCAGCACCTCACCGGGACAGGGGGCCTCTCAAGGCTACACCTTC.

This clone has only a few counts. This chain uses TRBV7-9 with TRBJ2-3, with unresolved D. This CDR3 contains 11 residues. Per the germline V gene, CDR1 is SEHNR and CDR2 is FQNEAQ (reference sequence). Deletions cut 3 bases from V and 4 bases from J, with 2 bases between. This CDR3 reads CASSFSDTQYF. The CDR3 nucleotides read TGTGCCAGCAGCTTCTCAGATACGCAGTATTTT. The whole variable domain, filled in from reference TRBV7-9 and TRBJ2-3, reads DTGVSQNPRHKITKRGQNVTFRCDPISEHNRLYWYRQTLGQGPEFLTYFQNEAQLEKSRLLSDRFSAERPKGSFSTLEIQRTEQGDSAMYLCASSFSDTQYFGPGTRLTVL.

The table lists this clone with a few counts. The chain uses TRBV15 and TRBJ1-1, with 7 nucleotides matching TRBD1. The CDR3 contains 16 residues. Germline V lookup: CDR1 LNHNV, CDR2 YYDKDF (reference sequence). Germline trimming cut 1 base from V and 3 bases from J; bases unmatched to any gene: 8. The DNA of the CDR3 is TGTGCCACCAGCAGAGGGGTGGACAGGCTTGACACTGAAGCTTTCTTT. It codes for CATSRGVDRLDTEAFF.

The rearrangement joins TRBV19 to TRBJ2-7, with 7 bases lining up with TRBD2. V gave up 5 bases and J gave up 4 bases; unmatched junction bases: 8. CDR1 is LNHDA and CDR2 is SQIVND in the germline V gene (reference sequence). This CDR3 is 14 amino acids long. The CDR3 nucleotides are TGTGCCAGTAGTCCACGGCGGGGGAGTTACGAGCAGTACTTC. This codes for CASSPRRGSYEQYF.

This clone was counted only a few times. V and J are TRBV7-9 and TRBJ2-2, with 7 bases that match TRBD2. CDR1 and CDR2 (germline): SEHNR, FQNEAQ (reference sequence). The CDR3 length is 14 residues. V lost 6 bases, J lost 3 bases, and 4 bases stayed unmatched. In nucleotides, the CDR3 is TGTGCCAGCAGAAAAACTAGCGACACCGGGGAGCTGTTTTTT. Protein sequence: CASRKTSDTGELFF.

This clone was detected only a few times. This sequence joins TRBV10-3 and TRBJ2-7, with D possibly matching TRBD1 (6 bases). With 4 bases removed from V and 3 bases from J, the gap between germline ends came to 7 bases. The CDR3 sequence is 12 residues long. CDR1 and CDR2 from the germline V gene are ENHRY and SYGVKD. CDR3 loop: CAISVGGYEQYF. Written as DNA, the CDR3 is TGTGCCATCAGTGTAGGGGGCTACGAGCAGTACTTC.